These T cell receptor beta chains were read from a single sample in a study of Ad26.COV2.S vaccination and SARS-CoV-2 variants. The protocol was immunoSEQ multiplex PCR, while the TCRdb copy is restricted to in-frame clones and leaves out a portion. The table shows around 170,000 clones, with around nine tenths occurring only once. This specimen consisted of peripheral blood, obtained after recovery from COVID-19. These TCRs come from a human donor who had recovered from COVID-19. Each CDR3 is given with its conserved first and last residue. Not every row has a clone size; where given, it reads once, few, many or a size class.

15,.,TRBJ1-3,TRBV7-9,CASRVQGGSGNTIYF
13,.,TRBJ2-5,TRBV7-8,CASSPGQGATQYF
13,.,TRBJ1-2,TRBV7-8,CASTSRGEDGYTF
15,.,TRBJ2-7,TRBV5-1,CASSLETSGGAQQYF
16,.,TRBJ2-3,TRBV5-4,CASSFGLAGGTDTQYF
15,.,TRBJ1-2,TRBV3-1/TRBV3-2,CASSPWDRVYSGYTF
15,.,TRBJ1-6,TRBV10-1,CASSFGQGNNSPLHF
15,.,TRBJ2-7,TRBV7-9,CASSTRLAGGYEQYF
16,.,TRBJ1-3,TRBV5-1,CASSLAGTGRGNTIYF
12,.,TRBJ2-7,TRBV2,CASTVAGVEQYF
18,.,TRBJ2-5,TRBV5-1,CASSLVAGVPPSQETQYF
10,.,TRBJ1-1,TRBV29-1,CSVGGSEAFF
16,.,TRBJ2-7,TRBV4-2,CASSQSPETSGYEQYF
14,.,TRBJ1-2,TRBV3-1/TRBV3-2,CASSPRGALYGYTF
13,.,TRBJ1-5,TRBV24-1,CATSLGSNQPQHF
14,.,TRBJ2-1,TRBV5-1,CASTPQGRYNEQFF
14,once,TRBJ1-2,TRBV5-5,CASSLAGSNYGYTF
15,.,TRBJ2-1,TRBV18,CASSPGLAGNNEQFF
17,.,TRBJ2-7,TRBV28,CASSLLVGTKTPYEQYF
12,once,TRBJ2-5,TRBV6-6,CASSTTRETQYF
16,.,TRBJ2-7,TRBV4-2,CASSLRLLADSYEQYF
13,.,TRBJ2-7,TRBV5-4,CASSLDSLGEQYF
13,.,TRBJ2-3,TRBV7-9,CASSWGTEDTQYF
12,.,TRBJ2-7,TRBV28,CASEKAGHEQYF
13,.,TRBJ1-1,TRBV9,CASSVVGGGEAFF
15,.,TRBJ1-1,TRBV27,CATRIQGIWNTEAFF
17,.,TRBJ2-3,TRBV6-1,CASSEALAGGPPDTQYF
17,.,TRBJ2-2,TRBV7-3,CASSVSRDRVNTGELFF
16,.,TRBJ2-7,TRBV9,CASSPEPGLATHEQYF
17,few,TRBJ2-5,TRBV7-8,CASRPRTGGVGQETQYF
13,once,TRBJ1-6,TRBV7-9,CASSLGGDSPLHF
15,.,TRBJ1-4,TRBV28,CASSLSQGVNEKLFF
15,.,TRBJ2-3,TRBV27,CASSPFGWVTDTQYF
15,.,TRBJ2-1,TRBV4-1,CASSQEAGGSNEQFF
16,few,TRBJ1-5,TRBV10-3,CAISSQDRGLGQPQHF
15,.,TRBJ2-1,TRBV9,CASSVAPSGRNEQFF
16,.,TRBJ2-5,TRBV29-1,CSVAGPVRGAQETQYF
13,.,TRBJ1-4,TRBV7-9,CASSPTGYEKLFF
12,few,TRBJ2-6,TRBV2,CASSVGANVLTF
15,.,TRBJ2-7,TRBV7-8,CASSPGAFSAYEQYF
14,.,TRBJ1-6,TRBV9,CASSGTGGGSPLHF
18,.,TRBJ1-1,TRBV12-5,CASGNQHTGRVMNTEAFF
14,.,TRBJ2-7,TRBV7-2,CASSYSGGDYEQYF
14,.,TRBJ1-1,TRBV7-9,CASSPRGGNTEAFF
13,.,TRBJ1-1,TRBV29-1,CSVEPFNRVEFFF
17,.,TRBJ2-1,TRBV9,CASSVDLMERGFYEQFF
13,.,TRBJ1-1,TRBV10-3,CAVLPGGNTEAFF
12,.,TRBJ2-5,TRBV2,CASSVLGETQYF
14,once,TRBJ2-1,TRBV21-1,CASSREGAHQEQFF
17,few,TRBJ2-1,TRBV15,CATSRESAGNAYNEQFF